The source of this T cell receptor beta chain is a study of response to subunit inactivated influenza vaccine. From germline, CDR1 is SGHTA and CDR2 FQGNSA. CDR3 length: 16 amino acids. Between the trimmed V and J ends, which lost 0 bases and 3 bases, there was a span of 15 bases. TCRdb passed the RT-PCR reads through MiXCR, listing each CDR3 protein once. The table records around 570,000 distinct CDR3 sequences, around 11% of them present only once. This sample also belongs to another study, concerning T cells expressing NK-cell markers. That report notes: In generating TCR beta cDNA, 5'RACE template switching with UMIs was used.

The sequencing here drew on PBMCs from blood, taken on the day of vaccination. The clonotype comes from a man aged 50 or older who received an inactivated influenza vaccine. The chain uses TRBV7-2 and TRBJ2-7; weak D call: TRBD1 (5 bases). CDR3 sequence reads: CASSLASGRVGYEQYF. The DNA for the CDR3 is TGTGCCAGCAGCTTAGCGTCCGGCAGGGTAGGCTACGAGCAGTACTTC.